This T cell receptor (beta chain) came from a study of cytomegalovirus exposure and HLA in healthy donors. In the study overall: Inside one of the first data releases sat 80 million to 95 million unique TCRs taken from HLA-typed donors. General study results and limits: Analysis was carried out at a later point, and it linked a missense DCLRE1C variant to TCR beta V- and J-gene trimming. Most TCR sequences were uncommon, yet certain public TCRs appeared in many donors.

The PCR was carried out with 60 Vbeta primers and 13 Jbeta primers. Produced via immunoSEQ multiplex PCR; TCRdb's table is partial and in-frame only. The data show 90,000 to 120,000 clones, 74% seen once. Although they were nominally healthy when sampled, donors likely had unrecorded immune exposures. A remark on this clone: Its target is not known.

The CDR3 runs to 17 residues. The V end was cut by 0 bases, the J end by 1 base, with 16 bases between. Germline lookup yields CDR1 SGDLS and CDR2 YYNGEE. Sample: PBMCs. This chain links TRBV9 with TRBJ1-1, with TRBD1 as a possible D gene (5 bases). The sequence derives from a woman aged 40 to 50 in good health and CMV-seropositive. As DNA, the CDR3 is TGTGCCAGCAGCGTAGAAGGGGTACGCGTCAGGAACACTGAAGCTTTCTTT. This gives the protein CASSVEGVRVRNTEAFF. The entire variable domain, with the rest obtained from reference TRBV9 and TRBJ1-1, is as follows: DSGVTQTPKHLITATGQRVTLRCSPRSGDLSVYWYQQSLDQGLQFLIQYYNGEERAKGNILERFSAQQFPDLHSELNLSSLELGDSALYFCASSVEGVRVRNTEAFFGQGTRLTVV.